Shown below are 3 T cell receptor beta chains from a single sample sequenced in a study of shared clonotypes between healthy human individuals. Data came from immunoSEQ multiplex PCR; TCRdb stores just in-frame clones and leaves some out. Of around 1,900,000 clones detected, 85% to 95% appear once; the ten largest clones hold around 1.7%. CD45RO-negative, CCR7-selected cells formed the naive CD8 fraction, which excluded terminally differentiated effector memory CD45RA+ cells. The sequencing sample was made of naive CD8+ T cells from PBMCs. These receptors were taken from a young man in good health. Some clones in this sample may be carry-over from other donors' samples.

This sequence joins TRBV19 and TRBJ2-5; a weak D match, TRBD2 (6 bases). The V gene lost 3 bases and the J gene lost 5 bases, with 13 bases spanning the gap. This CDR3 is built from 14 residues. Germline lookup yields CDR1 LNHDA and CDR2 SQIVND (reference sequence). CDR3: CASSIPEGTETQYF. The CDR3 nucleotides are TGTGCCAGTAGTATTCCGGAGGGGACGGAGACCCAGTACTTC.

V gene TRBV5-4 combines with J gene TRBJ2-2; D ambiguous. The germline CDR1 and CDR2 sequences are SGHNT and YYREEE (reference sequence). Trimming removed 2 bases at V and 4 bases at J, with 6 bases between. The CDR3 sequence is 13 residues long. CDR3 DNA sequence: TGTGCCAGCAGCTTTGGGATCACCGGGGAGCTGTTTTTT. It specifies CASSFGITGELFF.

This chain links TRBV6-1 with TRBJ2-7, with 7 bases matching TRBD1. The germline V gene has CDR1 MNHNS and CDR2 SASEGT. CDR3 length equals 13 residues. The V segment lost 7 bases and the J segment 4 bases; nucleotides outside the gene matches: 7. This CDR3 is CASNYRGRYEQYF. CDR3 nucleotides: TGTGCCAGCAATTACAGGGGTCGTTACGAGCAGTACTTC.